This T cell receptor beta chain appears in the sequencing data of a study of T cells expressing NK-cell markers. Study results and caveats: Dominant NKG2C+ clonotypes made up roughly 1.0-8% of CD8+ T cells in several donors.

The authors made TCR beta cDNA libraries by 5'RACE template switching. This switching added a universal primer site and UMIs. TCRdb reprocessed the 5' RACE reads, keeping one entry per CDR3 protein, no DNA. Recorded for this sample: about 160,000 distinct CDR3 sequences. Germline CDR1 and CDR2: SGHRS and YFSETQ. CDR3 length: 16 residues. Remarks on this clonotype: Its antigen is unidentified.

The TCR sequence derives from a woman aged 18 to 75 in good health. Sequencing was done on a sample of blood T cells: a sorted CD56 or NKG2C T cell subset, CD4+ or CD8+ T cells, or bulk PBMC T cells (not recorded which). This sequence joins TRBV5-1 and TRBJ2-7; TCRdb selects TRBD2, and the lack of DNA leaves this call unchecked. CDR3: CASRKEIAVSSYEQYF. Supplemented by reference TRBV5-1 and TRBJ2-7, the full variable domain reads KAGVTQTPRYLIKTRGQQVTLSCSPISGHRSVSWYQQTPGQGLQFLFEYFSETQRNKGNFPGRFSGRQFSNSRSEMNVSTLELGDSALYLCASRKEIAVSSYEQYFGPGTRLTVT.